The next 29 T cell receptor beta chains were all read from a single sample in a study of blood T cell repertoires in COVID-19. Only in-frame clones appear in the TCRdb table, and some are missing; sequencing was by immunoSEQ multiplex PCR. The sample lists 25,000 to 30,000 clones; 92% were seen once. Sequencing was performed on peripheral blood. Every receptor here comes from a man aged 50 to 59 with active COVID-19.

The chain links TRBV24-1 to TRBJ2-3; weak D call: TRBD1 (6 bases). V was shortened by 4 bases and J by 5 bases, with 15 bases between the two germline ends. From germline, CDR1 is KGHDR and CDR2 SFDVKD. The CDR3 runs to 15 residues. The CDR3 loop reads CATSDPRTAGDTQYF. CDR3 nucleotide sequence: TGTGCCACCAGTGACCCTAGGACAGCAGGAGATACGCAGTATTTT.

The chain uses TRBV19 and TRBJ1-2; 7 bases are shared with TRBD1. J lost 2 bases, V lost 7 bases, and 10 bases had no gene match. Germline CDR1 reads LNHDA; CDR2 reads SQIVND (reference sequence). The CDR3 runs to 15 residues. The CDR3, as DNA: TGTGCCAGTACTCAATTCTCAGGGGGGAACTATGGCTACACCTTC. It specifies CASTQFSGGNYGYTF.

This chain connects TRBV7-9 to TRBJ2-7; 12 positions agree with TRBD2. V shed 6 bases and J 1 base; nucleotides not matched to a gene: 16. The germline V gene encodes CDR1 SEHNR and CDR2 FQNEAQ (reference sequence). There are 19 residues in the CDR3. The CDR3 coding sequence is TGTGCCAGCAGGCCGAAGGTCAGACTAGCGGGAGAACTATCCTACGAGCAGTACTTC. As protein: CASRPKVRLAGELSYEQYF.

The rearrangement joins TRBV27 to TRBJ2-1, with 7 bases matching TRBD2. Per the germline V gene, CDR1 is MNHEY and CDR2 is SMNVEV (reference sequence). Trimming cost V 6 bases and J 1 base; bases outside gene matches: 6. This CDR3 is 15 amino acids long. The CDR3 loop reads CASRTILASYNEQFF. As DNA, the CDR3 is TGTGCCAGCAGGACCATACTAGCGTCCTACAATGAGCAGTTCTTC.

The chain is built from TRBV19 and TRBJ1-2; D is unresolved. CDR3 size: 15 residues. Per germline, CDR1 LNHDA and CDR2 SQIVND (reference sequence). Trimming removed 7 bases at V and 6 bases at J, with 21 bases between. The CDR3 spells CASKGNSGSTNGYTF. In DNA form, the CDR3 reads TGTGCCAGTAAAGGGAACTCCGGGAGCACGAATGGCTACACCTTC.

The CDR3 loop reads CASTDLTGGDYGYTF. CDR3 nucleotides: TGCGCCAGCACGGATTTGACAGGGGGCGACTATGGCTACACCTTC. The chain has TRBV5-1 and TRBJ1-2, with 10 bases matching TRBD1. This CDR3 has 15 residues. Germline CDR1 SGHRS, CDR2 YFSETQ. Trimming cost V 6 bases and J 3 bases; bases outside gene matches: 8.

The chain links TRBV7-2 to TRBJ1-2, with 8 bases matching TRBD1. This CDR3 comprises 15 residues. The V gene's germline CDR1 is SGHTA and CDR2 FQGNSA. With 1 base clipped from V and 4 bases from J, the junction kept 5 bases outside the gene matches. CDR3 residues: CASSLVRGQGYGYTF. In DNA, the CDR3 is TGTGCCAGCAGCTTAGTACGTGGACAGGGCTATGGCTACACCTTC.

The V and J genes are TRBV12-3 or TRBV12-4 and TRBJ1-1, with a possible D match to TRBD1 (6 bases). V lost 2 bases and J lost 3, with 7 bases in between. The CDR3 runs 13 residues. The CDR3 spells CASSLTGHTEAFF. The CDR3 coding sequence is TGTGCCAGCAGTTTAACAGGGCACACTGAAGCTTTCTTT.

The chain joins TRBV9 to TRBJ2-7, with 9 positions matching TRBD2. V was pared by 3 bases and J by 2 bases, with 9 bases of the junction left unmatched. CDR3 length: 16 amino acids. The germline CDR1 and CDR2 sequences are SGDLS and YYNGEE. As DNA, the CDR3 is TGTGCCAGCAGCGGGCATCCGCGGGGGGGCGCCTACGAGCAGTACTTC. This translates into CASSGHPRGGAYEQYF.

This rearrangement joins TRBV27 to TRBJ1-1; TRBD1 might be the D (6 bases). This CDR3 has 14 residues. Trimming shortened V by 5 bases and J by 4 bases, and 14 bases separated the two germline ends. Germline V gives CDR1 MNHEY, CDR2 SMNVEV (reference sequence). Here the CDR3 DNA reads TGTGCCAGCAGTCTAGGACAGCTGAGCACTGAAGCTTTCTTT. It yields the protein CASSLGQLSTEAFF.

This chain links TRBV7-9 with TRBJ2-3; TRBD2 aligns across 11 bases. Germline V gene data show CDR1 as SEHNR and CDR2 as FQNEAQ (reference sequence). The J segment lost 4 bases and the V segment lost 5 bases, leaving 2 bases of the junction unmatched. The CDR3 runs 14 residues. This CDR3 reads CASSTSGSPDTQYF. DNA of the CDR3: TGTGCCAGCAGCACTAGCGGGAGCCCAGATACGCAGTATTTT.

This sequence joins TRBV5-1 and TRBJ2-2; 8 nucleotides agree with TRBD1. Unmatched junction bases numbered 6, after V lost 1 base and J lost 4 bases. Germline CDR1 SGHRS, CDR2 YFSETQ. CDR3 length: 16 residues. The CDR3 DNA reads as TGCGCCAGCAGCTTGAGAGCAGGGGGCTCCACCGGGGAGCTGTTTTTT. This sequence encodes CASSLRAGGSTGELFF.

The chain employs TRBV12-3 or TRBV12-4 and TRBJ2-7; a possible D gene is TRBD2 (6 bases). Trimming pared 2 bases from V and 7 bases from J, leaving 9 bases between. The CDR3 has 12 residues. The CDR3 region is CASSLIGREQYF. In DNA form, the CDR3 reads TGTGCCAGCAGTTTAATAGGGAGGGAGCAGTACTTC.

The chain uses TRBV19 and TRBJ1-1; D might be TRBD1 (6 bases). The CDR3 contains 15 residues. The germline V gene encodes CDR1 LNHDA and CDR2 SQIVND (reference sequence). Trimming took 6 bases from V and 0 from J, leaving 14 bases between them. Here the CDR3 DNA reads TGTGCCAGTAGCCAAAGGGGGATCCTGAACACTGAAGCTTTCTTT. Translating gives CASSQRGILNTEAFF.

The J gene is TRBJ2-7, the V gene TRBV28, with TRBD1 matching over 7 bases. The CDR3 loop spans 14 amino acids. The junction had 5 bases not matched to a gene; V was cut back by 1 base and J by 5 bases. Germline V gives CDR1 MDHEN, CDR2 SYDVKM. CDR3: CASSLSRTGDEQYF. CDR3 DNA sequence: TGTGCCAGCAGTTTATCCAGGACAGGCGACGAGCAGTACTTC.

The genes are TRBV7-9 and TRBJ1-2; a possible D gene is TRBD1 (5 bases). Germline V CDR1 and CDR2: SEHNR, FQNEAQ (reference sequence). The CDR3 sequence is 13 residues long. V lost 1 base and J lost 4, with 7 bases in between. In DNA form, the CDR3 reads TGTGCCAGCAGCTTAGTGCAGGGCTATGGCTACACCTTC. This sequence encodes CASSLVQGYGYTF.

The V call is TRBV27, the J call TRBJ1-6, with 7 bases identical to TRBD1. The germline CDR1 and CDR2 sequences are MNHEY and SMNVEV (reference sequence). The CDR3 contains 16 residues. J gave up 9 bases and V 5 bases, and 13 bases lay outside the gene matches. CDR3 DNA sequence: TGTGCCAGCAGTCCTCGGACAGGAACGGGGACTTCACCCCTCCACTTT. Translated, it gives CASSPRTGTGTSPLHF.

The chain carries TRBV11-2 and TRBJ2-1, with D tentatively TRBD2 (7 bases). Germline V CDR1 and CDR2: SGHAT, FQNNGV. The V end was cut by 2 bases, the J end by 5 bases, with 19 bases between. The CDR3 is 17 residues long. CDR3 loop: CASSLRRGGRGDNEQFF. For the CDR3, the DNA is TGTGCCAGCAGCTTACGGAGGGGGGGGCGTGGCGACAATGAGCAGTTCTTC. Complete variable domain (other parts from reference TRBV11-2 and TRBJ2-1): EAGVAQSPRYKIIEKRQSVAFWCNPISGHATLYWYQQILGQGPKLLIQFQNNGVVDDSQLPKDRFSAERLKGVDSTLKIQPAKLEDSAVYLCASSLRRGGRGDNEQFFGPGTRLTVL.

The sample holds a few counts of this clone. The CDR3 loop reads CASSLVGSNTGELFF. The CDR3 DNA reads as TGCGCCAGCAGCTTGGTCGGGAGTAACACCGGGGAGCTGTTTTTT. The chain joins TRBV5-1 to TRBJ2-2, with a weak D call TRBD2 (6 bases). Germline CDR1 is SGHRS and CDR2 is YFSETQ. Between the trimmed V and J ends, which lost 0 bases and 2 bases, there was a span of 8 bases. The CDR3 contains 15 residues.

CDR3 sequence: CASSRQTSNQPQHF. The DNA for the CDR3 is TGTGCCAGCAGTAGACAGACCTCCAATCAGCCCCAGCATTTT. The chain carries TRBV28 and TRBJ1-5, with a possible D match to TRBD1 (5 bases). The CDR3 extends over 14 amino acids. Germline V gene lookup returns CDR1 MDHEN and CDR2 SYDVKM. V lost 5 bases and J lost 3, with 11 bases in between.

The chain recombines TRBV6-5 with TRBJ1-1, with 10 bases lining up with TRBD1. The CDR3 has 13 residues. Germline V gene sequence: CDR1 MNHEY, CDR2 SVGAGI. The V gene end was trimmed by 5 bases and the J gene end by 10 bases; junction bases not matched to a gene: 7. The CDR3 nucleotides read TGTGCCAGCAGTCCGACAGGGGGCCGCCGAGCTTTCTTT. Translating gives CASSPTGGRRAFF.

CDR3 sequence (DNA): TGCGCCAGCAGTCTTGCTGTCGTGGGGGCAGATTCCTACGAGCAGTACTTC. Encoded protein: CASSLAVVGADSYEQYF. The rearrangement links TRBV5-1 to TRBJ2-7; D might be TRBD1 (6 bases). Germline lookup yields CDR1 SGHRS and CDR2 YFSETQ. The CDR3 has 17 amino acids. With 5 bases removed from V and 1 base from J, the gap between germline ends came to 22 bases.

The V gene is TRBV19, the J gene TRBJ1-4; no clear D gene. The CDR3 contains 15 residues. V was cut by 4 bases and J by 0 bases, with 9 bases left in between. CDR1 LNHDA and CDR2 SQIVND come from the germline V gene (reference sequence). CDR3 DNA sequence: TGTGCCAGTAGTAGATACGGAGCAACTAATGAAAAACTGTTTTTT. Protein: CASSRYGATNEKLFF.

The J gene is TRBJ2-3, the V gene TRBV5-4, with 7 bases fitting TRBD2. CDR3 size: 15 residues. In germline, CDR1 is SGHNT, CDR2 YYREEE (reference sequence). Trimming took 4 bases from V and 0 from J; bases not matched to a gene: 5. CDR3 region: CASSLADTSTDTQYF. The CDR3 DNA is TGTGCCAGCAGCCTAGCGGATACTAGCACAGATACGCAGTATTTT.

The chain combines TRBV4-1 with TRBJ2-6, with D maybe TRBD1 (6 bases). Germline V CDR1 and CDR2: MGHRA, YSYEKL. The V end was cut by 5 bases, the J end by 11 bases, with 10 bases between. This CDR3 is built from 12 residues. In DNA form, the CDR3 reads TGCGCCAGCAGCGTGGACAGTTACGTCCTGACTTTC. Residues: CASSVDSYVLTF.

The genes are TRBV18 and TRBJ2-7, with TRBD1 matching over 9 bases. Trimming cost V 5 bases and J 3 bases; bases outside gene matches: 5. In germline, CDR1 is KGHSH, CDR2 LQKENI. CDR3 length equals 14 residues. CDR3 protein: CASSERTGDYEQYF. CDR3 sequence (DNA): TGTGCCAGCTCAGAACGGACAGGGGACTACGAGCAGTACTTC.

This clone was observed a few times. The rearrangement uses TRBV10-2 and TRBJ2-2, with TRBD1 as a possible D gene (6 bases). The V end was cut by 4 bases, the J end by 7 bases, with 16 bases between. This CDR3 has 15 amino acids. Germline assignment: CDR1 WSHSY and CDR2 SAAADI. CDR3 DNA sequence: TGCGCCAGCAGTGGGGCAGGGGAACGTAGCGGGGAGCTGTTTTTT. It translates to CASSGAGERSGELFF.

This sequence joins TRBV24-1 and TRBJ2-1, with 10 positions matching TRBD2. The V and J ends lost 4 bases and 3 bases, in that order; junction bases with no gene match: 5. The CDR3 has 16 residues. Germline V lookup: CDR1 KGHDR, CDR2 SFDVKD. CDR3 DNA: TGTGCCACCAGTGACCCTACTAGCGGGGACTACAATGAGCAGTTCTTC. Residues: CATSDPTSGDYNEQFF.

V usage is TRBV21-1 and J usage is TRBJ2-7; TRBD2, as called in the table, went unchecked against the DNA. TRBV21-1 is described as a pseudogene. The CDR3 is made up of 16 amino acids. The CDR3 DNA is TGTGCCAGCAGCAAAAGACGGGGGTTCGGTTCCAACGAGCAGTACTTC. Its protein is CASSKRRGFGSNEQYF.